Shown below are 10 T cell receptor beta chains from a single sample sequenced in a study of Ad26.COV2.S vaccination and SARS-CoV-2 variants. The treatment was: over 15 received Ad26.COV2.S at low or high dose, single or two shots; about five received placebo; per-sample allocation not given. The samples date from day 63 after the first vaccine or placebo injection. Profiling relied on immunoSEQ multiplex PCR, and the TCRdb table lists in-frame clones only, not all of them. This sample has hundreds of thousands of clones; 70% to 90% occur once, and the top ten carry roughly 3.5%. The material sequenced was peripheral blood, taken in a trial of Ad26.COV2.S vaccine versus placebo. All receptors derive from a person between 18 and 65 years old who received the Ad26.COV2.S COVID-19 vaccine or a placebo.

The chain links TRBV3-1 (or the pseudogene TRBV3-2) to TRBJ1-2; D gene ambiguous. Trimming pared 0 bases from V and 8 bases from J, leaving 13 bases between. CDR1 LGHDT and CDR2 YNNKEL come from the germline V gene (reference sequence). CDR3 length: 14 residues. CDR3 loop: CASSQEGGSGGYTF. In DNA form, the CDR3 reads TGTGCCAGCAGCCAAGAGGGTGGGTCGGGCGGCTACACCTTC.

This clone has a handful of counts. The chain is built from TRBV2 and TRBJ1-3; D is possibly TRBD1 (6 bases). The V end lost 7 bases, the J end lost 4 bases, and 14 bases lay between the germline ends. Germline CDR1 is SNHLY and CDR2 is FYNNEI. This CDR3 comprises 14 residues. The CDR3 sequence: CASTTGIRGNTIYF. The CDR3 nucleotides are TGTGCCAGCACCACAGGGATTCGAGGAAACACCATATATTTT. Filled out from reference TRBV2 and TRBJ1-3, the complete variable domain reads EPEVTQTPSHQVTQMGQEVILRCVPISNHLYFYWYRQILGQKVEFLVSFYNNEISEKSEIFDDQFSVERPDGSNFTLKIRSTKLEDSAMYFCASTTGIRGNTIYFGEGSWLTVV.

The chain employs TRBV7-2 and TRBJ1-1; D gene unclear. V was pared by 1 base and J by 6 bases, with 12 bases between. Germline assignment: CDR1 SGHTA and CDR2 FQGNSA. The CDR3 sequence is 14 residues long. The CDR3 loop is CASSLGDLTAEAFF. DNA of the CDR3: TGTGCCAGCAGCTTAGGCGATCTAACCGCTGAAGCTTTCTTT. Filled out from reference TRBV7-2 and TRBJ1-1, the complete variable domain reads GAGVSQSPSNKVTEKGKDVELRCDPISGHTALYWYRQSLGQGLEFLIYFQGNSAPDKSGLPSDRFSAERTGGSVSTLTIQRTQQEDSAVYLCASSLGDLTAEAFFGQGTRLTVV.

This rearrangement joins TRBV5-6 to TRBJ1-3, with 7 positions matching TRBD1. With 4 bases clipped from V and 5 bases from J, the junction kept 6 bases outside the gene matches. CDR3 size: 14 residues. Germline CDR1 is SGHDT and CDR2 is YYEEEE. Here the CDR3 reads CASSRRGVRNTIYF. CDR3 DNA sequence: TGTGCCAGCAGCCGCAGGGGGGTGAGAAACACCATATATTTT.

This clone came up once. V and J are TRBV4-2 and TRBJ2-7; TRBD1 matches at 7 bases. V shed 0 bases, J shed 1 base, and the junction held 3 bases outside the gene matches. CDR1 and CDR2 from the germline V gene are LGHNA and YNFKEQ. The CDR3 loop spans 15 amino acids. CDR3 residues: CASSQDRQGSYEQYF. The CDR3 DNA sequence: TGTGCCAGCAGCCAAGACCGACAGGGATCCTACGAGCAGTACTTC.

The rearrangement joins TRBV7-9 to TRBJ2-7, with no clear D. Trimming left V 2 bases short and J 7 bases short, with 9 bases between. This CDR3 comprises 12 residues. Looked up from germline, CDR1 is SEHNR and CDR2 is FQNEAQ (reference sequence). Here the CDR3 reads CASSLWAREQYF. In DNA form, the CDR3 reads TGTGCCAGCAGCTTATGGGCTAGGGAGCAGTACTTC. The entire variable domain, with the rest obtained from reference TRBV7-9 and TRBJ2-7, is as follows: DTGVSQNPRHKITKRGQNVTFRCDPISEHNRLYWYRQTLGQGPEFLTYFQNEAQLEKSRLLSDRFSAERPKGSFSTLEIQRTEQGDSAMYLCASSLWAREQYFGPGTRLTVT.

The gene calls are TRBV18 and TRBJ1-6, with D tentatively TRBD1 (6 bases). V lost 3 bases and J 7 bases, leaving 10 bases between the germline ends. Germline V lookup: CDR1 KGHSH, CDR2 LQKENI. The CDR3 is 14 residues long. CDR3 coding DNA: TGTGCCAGCTCACCGTGGACAGCCAATTCACCCCTCCACTTT. Residues: CASSPWTANSPLHF. Complete variable domain (other parts from reference TRBV18 and TRBJ1-6): NAGVMQNPRHLVRRRGQEARLRCSPMKGHSHVYWYRQLPEEGLKFMVYLQKENIIDESGMPKERFSAEFPKEGPSILRIQQVVRGDSAAYFCASSPWTANSPLHFGNGTRLTVT.

CDR3 protein: CASSPWTGSNQPQHF. The CDR3 bases are TGTGCCAGCAGTCCTTGGACAGGAAGCAATCAGCCCCAGCATTTT. This sequence joins TRBV2 and TRBJ1-5; 7 positions match TRBD1. This CDR3 comprises 15 residues. Germline V lookup: CDR1 SNHLY, CDR2 FYNNEI. Losses at the gene ends were 5 bases for V and 1 base for J; bases not matched to a gene: 5.

In DNA form, the CDR3 reads TGTGCCAGCAGCTTAGAACAGGGGGCCTACAATGAGCAGTTCTTC. It yields the protein CASSLEQGAYNEQFF. This chain uses TRBV11-3 with TRBJ2-1; 8 bases map to TRBD1. Germline V gene lookup returns CDR1 SGHNT and CDR2 YENEEA. This CDR3 is built from 15 residues. The V and J ends lost 0 bases and 2 bases, in that order; junction bases with no gene match: 0.

This clone was seen just once. Mismatch with germline at one junction end may stem from a read error. The J gene is TRBJ2-7, the V gene TRBV10-3; D ambiguous. Germline V gives CDR1 ENHRY, CDR2 SYGVKD. This CDR3 contains 16 residues. The CDR3 reads CAISESTTLGSGVKSF. The CDR3 DNA is TGTGCCATCAGTGAGTCGACGACATTAGGGTCTGGCGTAAAAAGCTTC.